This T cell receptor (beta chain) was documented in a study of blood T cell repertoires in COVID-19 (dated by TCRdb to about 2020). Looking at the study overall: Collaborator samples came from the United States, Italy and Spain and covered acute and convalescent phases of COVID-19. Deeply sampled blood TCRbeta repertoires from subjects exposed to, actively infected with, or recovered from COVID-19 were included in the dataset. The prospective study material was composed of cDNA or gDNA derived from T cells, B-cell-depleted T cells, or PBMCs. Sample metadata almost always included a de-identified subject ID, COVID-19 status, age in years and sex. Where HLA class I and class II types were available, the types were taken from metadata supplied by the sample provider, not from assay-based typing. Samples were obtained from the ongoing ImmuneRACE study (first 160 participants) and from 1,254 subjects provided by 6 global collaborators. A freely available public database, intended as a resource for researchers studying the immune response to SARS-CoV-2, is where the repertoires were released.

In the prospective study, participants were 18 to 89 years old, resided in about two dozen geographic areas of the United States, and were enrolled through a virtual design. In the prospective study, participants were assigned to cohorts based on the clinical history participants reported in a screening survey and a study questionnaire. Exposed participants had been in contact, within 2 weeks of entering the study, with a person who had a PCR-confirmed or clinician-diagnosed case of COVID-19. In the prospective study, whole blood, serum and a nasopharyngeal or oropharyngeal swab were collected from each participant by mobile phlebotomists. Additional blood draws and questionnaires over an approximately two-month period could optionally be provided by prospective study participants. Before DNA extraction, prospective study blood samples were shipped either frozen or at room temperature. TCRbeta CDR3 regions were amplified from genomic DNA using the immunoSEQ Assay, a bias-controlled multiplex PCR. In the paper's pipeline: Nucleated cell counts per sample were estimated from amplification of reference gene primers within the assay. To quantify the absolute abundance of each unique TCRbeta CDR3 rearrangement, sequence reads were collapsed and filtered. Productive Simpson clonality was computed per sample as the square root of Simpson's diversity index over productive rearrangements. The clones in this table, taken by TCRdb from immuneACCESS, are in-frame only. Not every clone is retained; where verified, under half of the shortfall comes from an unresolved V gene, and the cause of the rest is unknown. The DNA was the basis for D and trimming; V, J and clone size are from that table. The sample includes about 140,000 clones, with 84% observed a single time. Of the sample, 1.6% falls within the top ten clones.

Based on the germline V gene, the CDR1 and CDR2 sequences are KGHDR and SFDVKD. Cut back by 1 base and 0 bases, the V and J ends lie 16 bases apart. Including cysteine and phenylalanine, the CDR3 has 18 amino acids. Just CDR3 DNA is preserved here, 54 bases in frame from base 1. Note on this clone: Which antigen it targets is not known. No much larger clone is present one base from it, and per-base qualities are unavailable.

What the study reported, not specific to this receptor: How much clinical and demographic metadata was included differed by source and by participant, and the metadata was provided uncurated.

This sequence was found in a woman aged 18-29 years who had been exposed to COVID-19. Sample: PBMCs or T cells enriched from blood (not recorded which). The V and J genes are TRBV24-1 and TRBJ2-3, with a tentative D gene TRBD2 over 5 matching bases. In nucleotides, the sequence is TGTGCCACCAGTGATTTATCTGGAGGAACGGAAAGCACAGATACGCAGTATTTT. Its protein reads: CATSDLSGGTESTDTQYF.